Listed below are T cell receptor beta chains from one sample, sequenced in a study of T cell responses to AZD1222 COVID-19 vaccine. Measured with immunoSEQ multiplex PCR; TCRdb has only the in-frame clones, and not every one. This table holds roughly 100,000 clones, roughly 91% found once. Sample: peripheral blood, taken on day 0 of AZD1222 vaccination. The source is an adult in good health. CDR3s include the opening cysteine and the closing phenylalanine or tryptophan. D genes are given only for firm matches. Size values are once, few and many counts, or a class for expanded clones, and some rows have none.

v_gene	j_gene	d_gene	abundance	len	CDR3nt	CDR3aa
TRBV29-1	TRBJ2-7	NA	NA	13	TGCAGCGTTCCCGGGACCTACTCCTACGAGCAGTACTTC	CSVPGTYSYEQYF
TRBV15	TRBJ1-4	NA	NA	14	TGTGCCACCAGCAGAGAAGGGGTGGGTGAAAAACTGTTTTTT	CATSREGVGEKLFF
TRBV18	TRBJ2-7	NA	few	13	TGTGCCAGCGCACCCTTGGTGGAGGACGAGCAGTACTTC	CASAPLVEDEQYF
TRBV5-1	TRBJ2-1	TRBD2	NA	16	TGCGCCAGCAAGCTTGCTAGCGGGAGTCTCTACAATGAGCAGTTCTTC	CASKLASGSLYNEQFF
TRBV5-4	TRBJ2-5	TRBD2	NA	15	TGTGCCAGCAGCTCGACTAGCGGGATTGGAGAGACCCAGTACTTC	CASSSTSGIGETQYF
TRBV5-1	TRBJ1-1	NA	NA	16	TGCGCCAGCAGCCCCCACCGACAGTCTTTGAACACTGAAGCTTTCTTT	CASSPHRQSLNTEAFF
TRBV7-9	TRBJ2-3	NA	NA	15	TGTGCCAGCAGCCCAGGGGTGACTCACACAGATACGCAGTATTTT	CASSPGVTHTDTQYF
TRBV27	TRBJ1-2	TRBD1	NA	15	TGTGCCAGCAGTACAATGGACAGGGGCGACTATGGCTACACCTTC	CASSTMDRGDYGYTF
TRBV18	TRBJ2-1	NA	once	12	TGTGCCAGCTCACCACCCTACAATGAGCAGTTCTTC	CASSPPYNEQFF
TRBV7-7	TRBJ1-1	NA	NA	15	TGTGCCAGCAGCTTACTCATCGAGGGGGACACTGAAGCTTTCTTT	CASSLLIEGDTEAFF
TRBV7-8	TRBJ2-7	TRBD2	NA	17	TGTGCCAGCAGCTTAATTGGGACTAGCGGGAGCTCCTACGAGCAGTACTTC	CASSLIGTSGSSYEQYF
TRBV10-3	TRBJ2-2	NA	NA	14	TGTGCCATCCCCCAGGGAGAACGTTCCGGGGAGCTGTTTTTT	CAIPQGERSGELFF
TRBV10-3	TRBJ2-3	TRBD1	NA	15	TGTGCCATCAGTGAGTCAGGGGGCGGCACAGATACGCAGTATTTT	CAISESGGGTDTQYF
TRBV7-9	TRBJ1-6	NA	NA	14	TGTGCCAGCAGCGCAAACGCGGGTCGTTCACCCCTCCACTTT	CASSANAGRSPLHF
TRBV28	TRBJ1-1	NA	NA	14	TGTGCCAGCTTGGACCGGGACCGGTACACTGAAGCTTTCTTT	CASLDRDRYTEAFF
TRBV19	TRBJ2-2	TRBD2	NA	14	TGTGCCAGTAAGACTAGCGGGAGTGGCGGGGAGCTGTTTTTT	CASKTSGSGGELFF
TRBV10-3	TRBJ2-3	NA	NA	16	TGTGCCATCAGTGGTGAAAGCGGCTTTGACGGAGATACGCAGTATTTT	CAISGESGFDGDTQYF
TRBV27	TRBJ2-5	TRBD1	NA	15	TGTGCCAGCAGTTTAGGGACAGGGCTCCAAGAGACCCAGTACTTC	CASSLGTGLQETQYF
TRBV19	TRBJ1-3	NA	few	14	TGTGCCAGTAGTATGTTGGCACCTGGAAACACCATATATTTT	CASSMLAPGNTIYF
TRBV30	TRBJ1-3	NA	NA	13	TGTGCCTGGAGCTTCCTCTCTGGAAACACCATATATTTT	CAWSFLSGNTIYF
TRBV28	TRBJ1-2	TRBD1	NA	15	TGTGCCAGCAGTTTAGGGGACAGGGACCGCTATGGCTACACCTTC	CASSLGDRDRYGYTF
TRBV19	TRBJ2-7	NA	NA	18	TGTGCCAGTAGTATGGACAGGGGATTAGCGGGAGTGAGCTACGAGCAGTACTTC	CASSMDRGLAGVSYEQYF
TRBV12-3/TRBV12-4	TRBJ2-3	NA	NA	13	TGTGCCAGCAGCCCAGTCGTGCCGGATACGCAGTATTTT	CASSPVVPDTQYF
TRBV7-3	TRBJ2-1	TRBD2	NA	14	TGTGCCAGCAGCTTACGGGAGGGCGGCAATGAGCAGTTCTTC	CASSLREGGNEQFF
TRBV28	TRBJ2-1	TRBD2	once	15	TGTGCCAGCAAGGGGAGGACTAGCGGCTACAATGAGCAGTTCTTC	CASKGRTSGYNEQFF
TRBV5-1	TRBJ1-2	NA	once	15	TGCGCCAGCAGTCGCATCGGGGAAGGTGTCGATGGCTACACCTTC	CASSRIGEGVDGYTF
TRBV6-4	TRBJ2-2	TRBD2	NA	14	TGTGCCAGCAGCCCGGGACTATACACCGGGGAGCTGTTTTTT	CASSPGLYTGELFF
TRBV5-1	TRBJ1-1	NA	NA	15	TGCGCCAGCAGCTTGGTGGGGGAAGGGAACACTGAAGCTTTCTTT	CASSLVGEGNTEAFF
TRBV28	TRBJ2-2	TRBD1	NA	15	TGTGCCAGCAGCCCCGTGGGCAGGGGGCGGGGGGAGCTGTTTTTT	CASSPVGRGRGELFF
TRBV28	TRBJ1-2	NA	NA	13	TGTGCCAGCAGAATGACAGTAAATGGTGGCTACACCTTC	CASRMTVNGGYTF
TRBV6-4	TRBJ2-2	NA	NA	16	TGTCCCTCCGGGGACCGGGACCCCACGAACACCGGGGAGCTGTTTTTT	CPSGDRDPTNTGELFF
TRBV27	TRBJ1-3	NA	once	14	TGTGCCAGCCGTTCCCTTCCCCCCGGAAACACCATATATTTT	CASRSLPPGNTIYF
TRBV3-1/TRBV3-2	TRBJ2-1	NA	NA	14	TGTGCCAGCAGCCAAGAATGGGCTTGGGATGAGCAGTTCTTC	CASSQEWAWDEQFF
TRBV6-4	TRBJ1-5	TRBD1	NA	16	TGTGCCAGCAGCCAACCCGGGACAGATAGCAATCAGCCCCAGCATTTT	CASSQPGTDSNQPQHF
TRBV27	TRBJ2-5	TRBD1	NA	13	TGTGCCAGCAGTTTGCGGACAGGGCGTACCCAGTACTTC	CASSLRTGRTQYF
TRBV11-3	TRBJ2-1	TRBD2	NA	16	TGTGCCAGCAGCCGGGTTGTTGCCGGGAGGGCGGTTGAGCAGTTCTTC	CASSRVVAGRAVEQFF
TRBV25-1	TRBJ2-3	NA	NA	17	TGTGCCAGCAGTGCCAAGGGGTCACTACTTAACACAGATACGCAGTATTTT	CASSAKGSLLNTDTQYF
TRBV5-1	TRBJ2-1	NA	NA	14	TGCGCCAGCAGCTGGGGTGGGAGCGGGAATGAGCAGTTCTTC	CASSWGGSGNEQFF
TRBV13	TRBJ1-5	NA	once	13	TGTGCCAGCAGCTTAGTAGGGCAGCAGCCCCAGCATTTT	CASSLVGQQPQHF
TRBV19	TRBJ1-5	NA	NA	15	TGTGCCAGTAGTAGCCCGGACACAGGCTATCAGCCCCAGCATTTT	CASSSPDTGYQPQHF